The next 18 T cell receptor beta chains were all read from a single sample in a study of T cell repertoires in cytomegalovirus infection. Their recognized antigens are unknown. Each CDR3 protein gets one entry after TCRdb re-called the reads with MiXCR. The sample records fewer than 1,000,000 distinct CDR3 sequences, roughly 30% being singletons. This sample comprised cultured CD8+ T cells from PBMCs, obtained from culture after CMV antigen stimulation. The origin of the receptors is a human donor in good health (CMV status not recorded). Some clones in this sample may be carry-over from other donors' samples.

This clonotype was seen repeatedly, ten times or more. The rearrangement links TRBV7-3 to TRBJ2-3; perhaps D is TRBD1 or TRBD2 (5 bases each). V was trimmed by 3 bases and J by 6 bases, leaving 13 bases between them. The CDR3 spans 14 residues. The germline CDR1 and CDR2 sequences are SGHTA and FQGTGA. The CDR3 spells CASSFGTWGDTQYF. The CDR3 nucleotides read TGTGCCAGCAGCTTTGGGACCTGGGGGGATACGCAGTATTTT.

A word on this clonotype: A much larger clone is a single base away; this may be a read error. J is TRBJ1-1 and V is TRBV7-3; tentatively, D is TRBD1 (5 bases). In germline, CDR1 is SGHTA, CDR2 FQGTGA. This CDR3 spans 13 amino acids. CDR3 sequence reads: CVSSSAGSTEAFF. In DNA form, the CDR3 reads TGTGTCAGCAGCTCCGCAGGGAGCACTGAAGCTTTCTTT.

This clonotype showed up just once. V and J are TRBV7-4 and TRBJ2-7, with D perhaps TRBD1 (6 bases). CDR3 length: 15 residues. CDR1 SGHVT and CDR2 SQSDAQ come from the germline V gene. The V and J ends lost 8 bases and 3 bases respectively, with 20 bases between them. The CDR3 sequence: CASGAQTRGYYEQYF. The CDR3 coding sequence is TGTGCCAGCGGCGCTCAAACCAGGGGATACTACGAGCAGTACTTC. The full variable domain, with the rest looked up from reference TRBV7-4 and TRBJ2-7, is GAGVSQSPRYKVAKRGRDVALRCDSISGHVTLYWYRQTLGQGSEVLTYSQSDAQRDKSGRPSGRFSAERPERSVSTLKIQRTEQGDSAVYLCASGAQTRGYYEQYFGPGTRLTVT.

CDR3 loop: CASSQTQRGGTVEQFF. The CDR3 coding sequence is TGCGCCAGCAGCCAAACCCAGCGGGGGGGAACGGTTGAGCAGTTCTTC. V gene TRBV4-1 combines with J gene TRBJ2-1; 10 bases align to TRBD2. The ends lost 2 bases at V and 9 bases at J; junction bases unmatched: 10. CDR1 and CDR2 from the germline V gene are MGHRA and YSYEKL. The length of the CDR3 is 16 residues.

This clonotype came up a few times. This sequence joins TRBV6-2 or TRBV6-3 and TRBJ1-2, with D maybe TRBD1 (5 bases). Germline CDR1 MNHEY, CDR2 SVGEGT. The V and J ends lost 9 bases and 4 bases respectively, with 15 bases between them. This CDR3 comprises 13 residues. The CDR3 DNA follows: TGTGCCAGTACCTTCACAGGCATCTATGGCTACACCTTC. Translation gives CASTFTGIYGYTF.

In this sample, this clonotype turned up a few times. One junction end does not reproduce the germline sequence, and a read error may be involved. The chain joins TRBV7-9 to TRBJ2-2, with D hard to call. CDR3 length equals 14 residues. CDR1 and CDR2 (germline): SEHNR, FQNEAQ (reference sequence). The CDR3 loop is CASSPQRNAGELFF. CDR3 sequence (DNA): TGTGCCAGCAGCCCACAGAGGAACGCCGGGGAGCTGTTTTTT.

The V and J genes are TRBV15 and TRBJ2-7, with TRBD2 matching 10 bases. V trimming: 5 bases; J trimming: 3 bases; junction bases outside the gene matches: 4. CDR1 LNHNV and CDR2 YYDKDF come from the germline V gene (reference sequence). The CDR3 is 14 residues long. The CDR3 is CATSEERGGYEQYF. In nucleotides, the CDR3 is TGTGCCACCAGCGAGGAGCGGGGGGGCTACGAGCAGTACTTC.

This clonotype has only a few counts. The chain couples TRBV28 to TRBJ2-1; 11 bases map to TRBD2. The CDR3 has 14 residues. V shed 8 bases and J 8 bases; nucleotides not matched to a gene: 8. Germline CDR1 and CDR2: MDHEN and SYDVKM. The DNA for the CDR3 is TGTGCCAGCGCGGGACTAGCGGATATCTATGAGCAGTTCTTC. As protein: CASAGLADIYEQFF.

V gene TRBV7-9 combines with J gene TRBJ2-1; 7 nucleotides align to TRBD1. V dropped 10 bases and J dropped 6; count of bases not matched to a gene: 12. There are 14 residues in the CDR3. The germline CDR1 and CDR2 sequences are SEHNR and FQNEAQ (reference sequence). The CDR3 nucleotides are TGTGCCACCGACCGGGACAGAAGGGCCAATGAGCAGTTCTTC. Translated, it gives CATDRDRRANEQFF.

The gene calls are TRBV27 and TRBJ1-5; D perhaps matches TRBD1 (6 bases). V lost 3 bases and J 4 bases, leaving 10 bases between the germline ends. The CDR3 totals 14 residues. In germline, CDR1 is MNHEY, CDR2 SMNVEV (reference sequence). The chain's CDR3 is CASSFGGANQPQHF. CDR3 DNA: TGTGCCAGCAGTTTCGGGGGCGCGAATCAGCCCCAGCATTTT.

The chain couples TRBV7-6 to TRBJ2-1; 10 nucleotides align to TRBD1. Looked up from germline, CDR1 is SGHVS and CDR2 is FNYEAQ. This CDR3 spans 15 amino acids. The ends lost 5 bases at V and 8 bases at J; junction bases unmatched: 9. CDR3 region: CASSPRDRGYYEQFF. In nucleotides, the CDR3 is TGTGCCAGCAGCCCCCGGGACAGGGGTTACTATGAGCAGTTCTTC.

This clonotype was counted ten times or more. The chain links TRBV28 to TRBJ1-6; 8 bases agree with TRBD1. V was pared by 2 bases and J by 12 bases, with 12 bases of the junction left unmatched. Per germline, CDR1 MDHEN and CDR2 SYDVKM. The CDR3 has 16 residues. This CDR3 reads CASSLQDRVPRGPLHF. CDR3 nucleotide sequence: TGTGCCAGCAGTTTACAGGACAGGGTTCCGAGGGGACCCCTCCACTTT.

This chain connects TRBV15 to TRBJ2-2; maybe TRBD1 (5 bases). The V gene lost 4 bases and the J gene lost 0 bases, with 12 bases spanning the gap. The CDR3 is made up of 16 amino acids. Germline V CDR1 and CDR2: LNHNV, YYDKDF (reference sequence). CDR3 sequence: CATSTRRAPNTGELFF. CDR3 in DNA: TGTGCCACCAGCACCCGCAGGGCACCGAACACCGGGGAGCTGTTTTTT.

This clonotype was observed at least ten times. The V gene is TRBV7-8, the J gene TRBJ2-7; D is ambiguous. Germline V gene lookup returns CDR1 SGHVS and CDR2 FQNEAQ. This CDR3 region has 14 residues. The ends were cut back, 1 base at V and 0 bases at J, with 7 bases in the middle. The DNA for the CDR3 is TGTGCCAGCAGCTTAGGGATACTCTCCTACGAGCAGTACGTC. Its protein product is CASSLGILSYEQYV.

The rearrangement joins TRBV27 to TRBJ1-1, with 12 bases matching TRBD1. Germline CDR1 is MNHEY and CDR2 is SMNVEV (reference sequence). The V segment lost 5 bases and the J segment 6 bases; nucleotides outside the gene matches: 10. This CDR3 spans 16 amino acids. The CDR3 sequence: CASSPGQGASFSEAFF. Written as DNA, the CDR3 is TGTGCCAGCAGTCCGGGACAGGGGGCGAGTTTCTCTGAAGCTTTCTTT.

V gene TRBV27 combines with J gene TRBJ1-1; D is perhaps TRBD1 (5 bases). Germline-derived CDR1 and CDR2 are MNHEY and SMNVEV (reference sequence). This CDR3 contains 14 residues. Trimming removed 3 bases at V and 7 bases at J, with 15 bases between. CDR3 residues: CASSFGVGPGEAFF. The DNA of the CDR3 is TGTGCCAGCAGTTTCGGGGTGGGGCCGGGTGAAGCTTTCTTT.

The chain recombines TRBV2 with TRBJ2-7; a weak D match, TRBD2 (6 bases). Per germline, CDR1 SNHLY and CDR2 FYNNEI. This CDR3 contains 13 residues. Trimming left V 10 bases short and J 6 bases short, with 19 bases between. DNA of the CDR3: TGTGCCACCACCCTCGGGTGGGACTTCGAGCAGTACGTC. Translating it yields CATTLGWDFEQYV.

This clonotype was detected a few times. CDR3 coding DNA: TGTGCCAGCAGCGGGGACAGGAATGAAAAACTGTTTTTT. It specifies CASSGDRNEKLFF. V is TRBV7-6 and J is TRBJ1-4, with TRBD1 matching 8 bases. The CDR3 is 13 amino acids. Germline V gene data show CDR1 as SGHVS and CDR2 as FNYEAQ. With 5 bases clipped from V and 5 bases from J, the junction kept 1 base outside the gene matches.